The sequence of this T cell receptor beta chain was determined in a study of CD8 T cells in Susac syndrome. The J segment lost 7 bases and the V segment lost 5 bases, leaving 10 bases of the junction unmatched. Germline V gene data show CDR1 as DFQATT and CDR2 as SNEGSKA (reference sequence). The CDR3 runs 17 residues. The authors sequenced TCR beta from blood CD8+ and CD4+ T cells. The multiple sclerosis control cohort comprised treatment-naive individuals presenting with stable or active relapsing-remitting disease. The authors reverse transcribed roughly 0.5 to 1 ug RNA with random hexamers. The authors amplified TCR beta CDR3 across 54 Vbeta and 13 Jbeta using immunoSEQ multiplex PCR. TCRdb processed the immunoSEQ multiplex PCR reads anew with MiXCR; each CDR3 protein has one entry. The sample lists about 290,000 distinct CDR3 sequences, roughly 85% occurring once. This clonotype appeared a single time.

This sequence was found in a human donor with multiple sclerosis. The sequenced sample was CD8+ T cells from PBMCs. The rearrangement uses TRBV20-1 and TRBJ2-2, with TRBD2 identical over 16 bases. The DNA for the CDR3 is TGCAGTGCTGCGGCCGGGACTAGCGGGAGGGCCGGCGGGGAGCTGTTTTTT. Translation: CSAAAGTSGRAGGELFF.